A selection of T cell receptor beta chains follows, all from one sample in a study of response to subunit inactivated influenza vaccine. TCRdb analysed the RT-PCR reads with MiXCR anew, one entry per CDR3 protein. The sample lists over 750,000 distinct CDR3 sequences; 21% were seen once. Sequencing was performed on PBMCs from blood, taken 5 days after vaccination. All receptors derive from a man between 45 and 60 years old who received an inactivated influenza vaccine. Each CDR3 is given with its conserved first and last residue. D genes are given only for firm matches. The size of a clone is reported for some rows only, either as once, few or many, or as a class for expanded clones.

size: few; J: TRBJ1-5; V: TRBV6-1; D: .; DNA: TGTGCCAGCAGTGATTTGGGGGCCAATCAGCCCCAGCATTTT; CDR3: CASSDLGANQPQHF
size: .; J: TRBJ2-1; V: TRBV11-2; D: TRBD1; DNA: TGTGCCAGCAGCTCAGGACAGGTCAATGAGCAGTTCTTC; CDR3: CASSSGQVNEQFF
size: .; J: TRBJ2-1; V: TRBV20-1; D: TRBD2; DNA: TGCAGTGCTAGAGATCCTGGCGGGAGGGTAAACGATGAGCAGTTCTTC; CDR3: CSARDPGGRVNDEQFF
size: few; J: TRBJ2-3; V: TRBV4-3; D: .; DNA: TGCGCCAGCAGCCAAGCAGGTGGAGATACGCAGTATTTT; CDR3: CASSQAGGDTQYF
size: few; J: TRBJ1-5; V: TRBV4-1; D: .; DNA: TGCGCCAGCAGCCAAGATATGGGGTGGCCCCAGCATTTT; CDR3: CASSQDMGWPQHF
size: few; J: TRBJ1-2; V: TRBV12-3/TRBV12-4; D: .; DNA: TGTGCCAGCACCTCGATGACGGGGGACTTCTATGGCTACACCTTC; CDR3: CASTSMTGDFYGYTF
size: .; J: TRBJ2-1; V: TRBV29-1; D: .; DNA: TGCAGCACGTGGGTTTACAATGAGCAGTTCTTC; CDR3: CSTWVYNEQFF
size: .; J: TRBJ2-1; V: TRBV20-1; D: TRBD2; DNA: TGCAGTGCGCTCCATACTAGCGGGGGAAGCTACAATGAGCAGTTCTTC; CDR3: CSALHTSGGSYNEQFF
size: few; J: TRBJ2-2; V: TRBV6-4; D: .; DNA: TGTGCCAGCAGTGAGCAGGGGAACACCGGGGAGCTGTTTTTT; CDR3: CASSEQGNTGELFF
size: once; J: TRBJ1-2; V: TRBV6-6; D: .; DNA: TGTGCCAGCACCAATGGCAGGACCTATGGCTACACCTTC; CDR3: CASTNGRTYGYTF
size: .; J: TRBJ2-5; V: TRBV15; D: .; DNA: TGTGCCACCAGCAGATCGGGCCGGAGGCAAGAGACCCAGTACTTC; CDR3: CATSRSGRRQETQYF
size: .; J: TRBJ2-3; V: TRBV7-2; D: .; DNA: TGTGCCAGCAGCTTAACAGGGGGGGAAACAGATACGCAGTATTTT; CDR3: CASSLTGGETDTQYF
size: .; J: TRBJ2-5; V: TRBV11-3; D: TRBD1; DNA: TGTGCCAGCAGCTTAGGGGGGACAGAGCAAGAGACCCAGTACTTC; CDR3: CASSLGGTEQETQYF
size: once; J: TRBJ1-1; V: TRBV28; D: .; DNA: TGTGCCAGCAGCGGACAGCCTTCCGAAGCTTTCTTT; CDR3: CASSGQPSEAFF
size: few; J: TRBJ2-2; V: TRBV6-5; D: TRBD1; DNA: TGTGCCAGCAGTTCCCAGGGGGTCGGGACCGGGGAGCTGTTTTTT; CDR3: CASSSQGVGTGELFF
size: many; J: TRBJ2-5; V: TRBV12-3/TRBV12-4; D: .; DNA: TGTGCCAGCAGTTCGGGGGCATCGGCGACCCAGTACTTC; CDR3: CASSSGASATQYF
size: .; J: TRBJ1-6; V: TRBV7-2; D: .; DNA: TGTGCCAGCAGCCCTCGGGACATTAATTCACCCCTCCACTTT; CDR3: CASSPRDINSPLHF
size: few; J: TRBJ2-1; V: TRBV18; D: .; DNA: TGTGCCAGCTCAAAGGCTAGCGACAATGAGCAGTTCTTC; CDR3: CASSKASDNEQFF
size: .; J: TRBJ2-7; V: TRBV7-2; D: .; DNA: TGTGCCAGCAGCTTAAGTCCAGGGCTCTACGAGCAGTACTTC; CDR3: CASSLSPGLYEQYF
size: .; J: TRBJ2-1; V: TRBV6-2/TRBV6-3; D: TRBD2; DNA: TGTGCCAGCACGGAAGCGGGAGGGCCGGATGAGCAGTTCTTC; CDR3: CASTEAGGPDEQFF
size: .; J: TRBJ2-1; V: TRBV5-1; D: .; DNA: TGCGCCAGCAGCTTAAGAGACAACTCCTACAATGAGCAGTTCTTC; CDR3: CASSLRDNSYNEQFF
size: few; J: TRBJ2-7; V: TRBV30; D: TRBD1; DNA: TGTGCCTGGAGTACCACCGGGACAGGCTACGAGCAGTACTTC; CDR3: CAWSTTGTGYEQYF
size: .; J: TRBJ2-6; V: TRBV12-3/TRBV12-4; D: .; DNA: TGTGCCAGCACCCCCCAAGGGACAGGGGCCAACGTCCTGACTTTC; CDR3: CASTPQGTGANVLTF
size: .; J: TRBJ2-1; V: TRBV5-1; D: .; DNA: TGCGCCAGCAGCACCTGGACCAACGACAATGAGCAGTTCTTC; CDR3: CASSTWTNDNEQFF
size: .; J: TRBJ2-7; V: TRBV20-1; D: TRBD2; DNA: TGCAGTGCTAGAGATCTAGCGGGGGGTTCTCGCGAGCAGTACTTC; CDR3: CSARDLAGGSREQYF
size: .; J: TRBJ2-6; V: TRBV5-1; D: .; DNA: TGCGCCAGCAGCCCGCGGCCCCGTACAGGGGCCAACGTCCTGACTTTC; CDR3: CASSPRPRTGANVLTF
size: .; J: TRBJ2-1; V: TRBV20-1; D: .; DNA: TGCAGTGCTCTGAATATACGGAGCTCCTACAATGAGCAGTTCTTC; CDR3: CSALNIRSSYNEQFF
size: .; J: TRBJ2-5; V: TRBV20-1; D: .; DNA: TGCAGTGCTAGAGGTCCTCCTAGAATGGAGACCCAGTACTTC; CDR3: CSARGPPRMETQYF
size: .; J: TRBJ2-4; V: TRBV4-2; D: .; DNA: TGTGCCAGCAGCCAAGATTCGGCGGGCCTAAACATTCAGTACTTC; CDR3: CASSQDSAGLNIQYF
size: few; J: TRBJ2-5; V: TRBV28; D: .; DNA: TGTGCCAGCAGTCCCAGAAAAGCACAAGAGACCCAGTACTTC; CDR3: CASSPRKAQETQYF
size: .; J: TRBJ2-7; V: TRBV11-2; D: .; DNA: TGTGCCAGCAGCTTAGTGGGACAACACTACGAGCAGTACTTC; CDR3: CASSLVGQHYEQYF
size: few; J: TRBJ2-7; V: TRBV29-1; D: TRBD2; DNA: TGCAGCGTTGGGGGGGGACGGACATACGAGCAGTACTTC; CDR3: CSVGGGRTYEQYF
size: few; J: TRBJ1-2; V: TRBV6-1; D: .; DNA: TGTGCCAGCAGTCGGGGACGGAGCTATGGCTACACCTTC; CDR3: CASSRGRSYGYTF
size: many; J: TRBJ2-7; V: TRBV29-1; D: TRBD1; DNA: TGCAGCGTCCGGACAGGGGGGGCCTACGAGCAGTACTTC; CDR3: CSVRTGGAYEQYF
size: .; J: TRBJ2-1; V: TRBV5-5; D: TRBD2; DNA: TGTGCCAGCAGCTGGGGGACTAGCTATAGGGGGTACAATGAGCAGTTCTTC; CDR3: CASSWGTSYRGYNEQFF
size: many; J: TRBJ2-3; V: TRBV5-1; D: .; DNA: TGCGCCAGCAGCGCAGGATCGGCAGATACGCAGTATTTT; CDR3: CASSAGSADTQYF
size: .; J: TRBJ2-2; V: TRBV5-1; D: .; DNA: TGCGCCAGCAGCCAAAATGGGGGGGCCAGCACCGGGGAGCTGTTTTTT; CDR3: CASSQNGGASTGELFF
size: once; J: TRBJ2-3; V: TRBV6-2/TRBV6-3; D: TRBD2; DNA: TGTGCCAGCAGGACTAGCGGGCGGGATACGCAGTATTTT; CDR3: CASRTSGRDTQYF
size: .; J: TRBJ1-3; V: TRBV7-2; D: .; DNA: TGTGCCAGCAGCTTAGGAGGCAGGGCTGGAAACACCATATATTTT; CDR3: CASSLGGRAGNTIYF
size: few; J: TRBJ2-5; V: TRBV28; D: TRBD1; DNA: TGTGCCAGCAGTTCGGGACAGTCAAGGGAGACCCAGTACTTC; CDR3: CASSSGQSRETQYF
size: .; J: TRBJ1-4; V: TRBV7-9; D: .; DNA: TGTGCCAGCAGTCCCATCGAGGAAAAACTGTTTTTT; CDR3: CASSPIEEKLFF
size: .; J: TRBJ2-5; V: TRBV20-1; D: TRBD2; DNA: TGCAGTGCTCCACACAGGACTAGCGGGAGGAACGGAGAGACCCAGTACTTC; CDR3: CSAPHRTSGRNGETQYF
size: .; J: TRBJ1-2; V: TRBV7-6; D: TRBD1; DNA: TGTGCCAGCAGTCCAGGACAGGGACCTGTCTTGGGCTACACCTTC; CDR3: CASSPGQGPVLGYTF
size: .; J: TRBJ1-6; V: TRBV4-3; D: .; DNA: TGCGCCAGCAGCCAAGCGGCGTCTGGAAGCTCCTATAATTCACCCCTCCACTTT; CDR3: CASSQAASGSSYNSPLHF
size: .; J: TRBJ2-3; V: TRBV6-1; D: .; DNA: TGTGCCAGCAAGCTAGCGCGTAGCACAGATACGCAGTATTTT; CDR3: CASKLARSTDTQYF
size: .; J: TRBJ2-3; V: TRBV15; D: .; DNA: TGTGCCACCAGCAGAGATTTTACAGATACGCAGTATTTT; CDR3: CATSRDFTDTQYF
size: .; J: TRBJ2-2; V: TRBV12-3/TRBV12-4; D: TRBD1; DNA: TGTGCCAGCAGACCCAGACAGGGAAGAACCGGGGAGCTGTTTTTT; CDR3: CASRPRQGRTGELFF
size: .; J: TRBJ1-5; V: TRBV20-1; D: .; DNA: TGCAGTGCTAGCTTGGGGAACAGCTATAGCAATCAGCCCCAGCATTTT; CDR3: CSASLGNSYSNQPQHF
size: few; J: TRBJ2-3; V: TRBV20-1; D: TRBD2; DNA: TGCAGTGCTCAGAGCGGGAGAGCAGATACGCAGTATTTT; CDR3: CSAQSGRADTQYF
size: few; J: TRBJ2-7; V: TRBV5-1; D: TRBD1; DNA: TGCGCCAGCAGCTTGGGTGGACAGGGGGACTACGAGCAGTACTTC; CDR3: CASSLGGQGDYEQYF
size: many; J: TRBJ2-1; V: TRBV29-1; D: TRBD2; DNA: TGCAGCGCTGCGGGACTAGCGGAGATCTCCTACAATGAGCAGTTCTTC; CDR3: CSAAGLAEISYNEQFF
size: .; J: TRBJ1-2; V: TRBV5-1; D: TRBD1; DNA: TGCGCCAGCAGCTTCGGACAGGTGCGGGGAAACTATGGCTACACCTTC; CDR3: CASSFGQVRGNYGYTF
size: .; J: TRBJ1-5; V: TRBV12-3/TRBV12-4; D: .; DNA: TGTGCCAGCAGTTTAATTTCGGCTAATCAGCCCCAGCATTTT; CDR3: CASSLISANQPQHF
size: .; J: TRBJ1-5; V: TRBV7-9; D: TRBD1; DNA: TGTGCCAGCAGCTTAGCGGGACAGGGCTTACAGCCCCAGCATTTT; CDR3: CASSLAGQGLQPQHF